The present entry profiles one T cell receptor (beta chain) with its context. The antigen remains undetermined. The sample comes from a study of neoadjuvant anti-PD-1 for oral cavity cancer. Study-wide context: Non-progressing patients received a fourth nivolumab dose near day 43, then surgery on days 50-56.

Patients had newly diagnosed, untreated stage II-IVA oral cavity squamous cell carcinoma. Patients had HPV-negative, locally advanced oral cavity squamous cell carcinoma. Findings and limits, study-wide: Treg/Th17 ratio rose with pretreatment blood and fell with post-treatment tumor TCRbeta clonality.

The protocol was immunoSEQ multiplex PCR, while the TCRdb copy is restricted to in-frame clones and leaves out a portion. The sample records roughly 15,000 clones, 50% to 65% being singletons. This CDR3 region has 10 residues. V was shortened by 7 bases and J by 3 bases, with 6 bases between the two germline ends. Germline V CDR1 and CDR2: SQVTM, ANQGSEA. This specimen was PBMCs, taken before nivolumab (anti-PD-1) treatment. The chain joins TRBV29-1 to TRBJ1-1; D is possibly TRBD1 (5 bases). This receptor was taken from a person between 40 and 79 years old with oral cavity squamous cell carcinoma. DNA of the CDR3: TGCAGCGGAGGGGACACTGAAGCTTTCTTT. It encodes CSGGDTEAFF.